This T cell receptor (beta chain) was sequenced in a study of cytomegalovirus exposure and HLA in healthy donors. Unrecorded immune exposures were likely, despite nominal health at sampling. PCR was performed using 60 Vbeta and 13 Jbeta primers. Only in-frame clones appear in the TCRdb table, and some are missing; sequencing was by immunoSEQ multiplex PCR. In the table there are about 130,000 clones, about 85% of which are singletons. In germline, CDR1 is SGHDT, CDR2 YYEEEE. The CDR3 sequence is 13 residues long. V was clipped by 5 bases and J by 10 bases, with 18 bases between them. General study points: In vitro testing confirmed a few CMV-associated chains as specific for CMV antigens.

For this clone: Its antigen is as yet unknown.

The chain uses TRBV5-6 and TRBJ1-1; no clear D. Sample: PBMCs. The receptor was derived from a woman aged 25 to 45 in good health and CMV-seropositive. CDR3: CASSSGSTLGAFF. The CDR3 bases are TGTGCCAGCAGTTCAGGCTCGACATTGGGAGCTTTCTTT.